This T cell receptor (beta chain) was captured by sequencing in a study of cytomegalovirus exposure and HLA in healthy donors. Findings of the study overall: After further analysis at a later stage, 16,951 TCR beta sequences were associated with HLA alleles at 0.05 false discovery rate. Compared with the roughly 670-donor mean, an Asian-associated ancestry cluster reportedly had fewer N-insertions, according to a later analysis. Cytomegalovirus-associated TCR beta chains were listed, numbering more than 150.

As concerns this clone: The target antigen is unknown.

This CDR3 is 15 amino acids long. Germline CDR1 is SGHDT and CDR2 is YYEEEE. Trimming took 2 bases from V and 6 from J, leaving 14 bases between them. Primers included in the PCR were 60 Vbeta and 13 Jbeta primers. Per the authors' pipeline: It was a later analysis that counted tens of millions of unique TCR beta chains, of which around 11 million were shared. The assay was immunoSEQ multiplex PCR, and TCRdb's table has in-frame clones only and misses some. V and J calls and clone size come straight from that table; D and trimming were deduced from the DNA. The repertoire shows just over 60,000 clones; the top ten hold approximately 5.6%.

Sequenced sample: PBMCs. The chain recombines TRBV5-6 with TRBJ1-4; D remains unclear. This TCR was sampled from a man under 40 in good health and CMV-seropositive. Here the CDR3 reads CASSFTDPGDEKLFF. For the CDR3, the DNA is TGTGCCAGCAGCTTTACCGATCCGGGTGATGAAAAACTGTTTTTT.